A single sample is the source of the 14 T cell receptor beta chains below, sequenced in a study of shared clonotypes between healthy human individuals. CD45RO-negative, CCR7-selected cells formed the naive CD8 fraction, which excluded terminally differentiated effector memory CD45RA+ cells. Libraries were prepared by immunoSEQ multiplex PCR; TCRdb keeps only in-frame clonotypes and omits some of them. The sample carries just over 2,000,000 clones, about 95% recorded once. Sequences were obtained from naive CD8+ T cells sorted from blood. The receptors were sampled from a man between 18 and 29 years old in good health.

This clone was observed a single time. The V call is TRBV27, the J call TRBJ2-7, with D tentatively TRBD2 (6 bases). Trimming removed 4 bases at V and 3 bases at J, with 16 bases between. CDR3 length: 15 amino acids. Germline CDR1 MNHEY, CDR2 SMNVEV (reference sequence). The DNA of the CDR3 is TGTGCCAGCAGTTATGGGGGGTCGGGTGGCTACGAGCAGTACTTC. It specifies CASSYGGSGGYEQYF.

Notes on this clone: This sample also contains other DNA sequences that code for the same CDR3. The chain recombines TRBV7-9 with TRBJ2-7; D is undetermined. The germline V gene has CDR1 SEHNR and CDR2 FQNEAQ (reference sequence). With 2 bases removed from V and 3 bases from J, the gap between germline ends came to 8 bases. The CDR3 is 13 residues long. The CDR3 sequence: CASSLTTSYEQYF. The CDR3 nucleotides are TGTGCCAGCAGCTTAACTACCAGCTACGAGCAGTACTTC.

V gene TRBV7-8 combines with J gene TRBJ2-7, with D perhaps assigned TRBD1 or TRBD2 (5 bases each). The CDR3 extends over 16 amino acids. V dropped 3 bases and J dropped 2 bases, with 17 bases sitting between them. Germline V gene lookup returns CDR1 SGHVS and CDR2 FQNEAQ. CDR3 loop: CASSFFTGTGTYEQYF. CDR3 in DNA: TGTGCCAGCAGCTTTTTCACCGGGACGGGGACCTACGAGCAGTACTTC.

The chain recombines TRBV27 with TRBJ2-5; 8 nucleotides match TRBD2. The V gene's germline CDR1 is MNHEY and CDR2 SMNVEV (reference sequence). Trimming took 5 bases from V and 5 from J; bases not matched to a gene: 13. The CDR3 length is 16 residues. In DNA form, the CDR3 reads TGTGCCAGCAGTGGAATCGGGCTAGCGGGCTTGGAGACCCAGTACTTC. Protein sequence: CASSGIGLAGLETQYF.

The chain links TRBV19 to TRBJ2-1; a weak D match, TRBD2 (6 bases). Germline CDR1 and CDR2: LNHDA and SQIVND (reference sequence). Trimming cost V 10 bases and J 0 bases, with 19 bases left between them. The CDR3 length is 16 residues. CDR3 nucleotides: TGTGCCACCACTCCTGTTGGCGGGGTCTCCTACAATGAGCAGTTCTTC. This translates into CATTPVGGVSYNEQFF.

This clone came up once. This sample also contains other DNA sequences that code for the same CDR3. The chain carries TRBV7-9 and TRBJ1-1; TRBD1 agrees at 7 bases. CDR3 length: 14 amino acids. V lost 4 bases, J lost 4 bases, and 6 bases stayed unmatched. Looked up from germline, CDR1 is SEHNR and CDR2 is FQNEAQ (reference sequence). CDR3 amino acids: CASSSTGVGTEAFF. As DNA, the CDR3 is TGTGCCAGCAGCTCCACAGGGGTGGGCACTGAAGCTTTCTTT.

This clone has a handful of counts. The V gene is TRBV6-5, the J gene TRBJ1-1; perhaps TRBD1 as D (5 bases). This CDR3 has 13 amino acids. Germline V gives CDR1 MNHEY, CDR2 SVGAGI. V was shortened by 4 bases and J by 1 base, with 7 bases between the two germline ends. This CDR3 is CASSFGQNTEAFF. CDR3 sequence (DNA): TGTGCCAGCAGTTTCGGACAGAACACTGAAGCTTTCTTT.

The rearrangement uses TRBV9 and TRBJ2-5; D is possibly TRBD2 (6 bases). The CDR3 consists of 15 residues. CDR1 is SGDLS, CDR2 YYNGEE, per germline. Trimming removed 0 bases from V and 5 bases from J, with 14 bases in between. This CDR3 is CASSVGAGSFETQYF. The CDR3 nucleotides are TGTGCCAGCAGCGTAGGAGCCGGGAGTTTTGAGACCCAGTACTTC.

V usage is TRBV13 and J usage is TRBJ2-6, with D perhaps matching TRBD1 (6 bases). CDR3 size: 15 residues. The ends were cut back, 5 bases at V and 2 bases at J, with 10 bases in the middle. Germline V CDR1 and CDR2: PRHDT, FYEKMQ (reference sequence). CDR3 protein: CASSAAGAGANVLTF. DNA for the CDR3: TGTGCCAGCAGCGCCGCAGGGGCTGGGGCCAACGTCCTGACTTTC.

J is TRBJ2-5 and V is TRBV4-2, with D maybe TRBD2 (5 bases). Germline loops: CDR1 LGHNA, CDR2 YNFKEQ. V was cut by 1 base and J by 1 base, with 10 bases left in between. The CDR3 is 15 amino acids. CDR3 in amino acids: CASSQGDEGQETQYF. CDR3 DNA sequence: TGTGCCAGCAGCCAAGGAGACGAGGGCCAAGAGACCCAGTACTTC.

The genes are TRBV30 and TRBJ1-2, with no clear D. The CDR3 is made up of 14 amino acids. V was trimmed by 2 bases and J by 4 bases, leaving 14 bases between them. Germline CDR1 reads GTSNPN; CDR2 reads SVGIG (reference sequence). The CDR3 region is CAWSTGNTIYGYTF. CDR3 bases: TGTGCCTGGAGTACCGGAAACACCATCTATGGCTACACCTTC.

This chain joins TRBV7-6 and TRBJ2-5, with D possibly TRBD2 on 6 matching bases. The CDR3 has 13 residues. V lost 4 bases and J lost 7, with 13 bases in between. Germline CDR1 is SGHVS and CDR2 is FNYEAQ. The CDR3 DNA reads TGTGCCAGCAGCTCTAGCGCCTGGGGGACCCAGTACTTC. Its translation is CASSSSAWGTQYF.

Notes on this clone: A far larger clone is one nucleotide away, so this likely arose from a read error. The same CDR3 is also encoded by other DNA sequences in this sample. V gene TRBV28 combines with J gene TRBJ2-2, with D possibly being TRBD1 (5 bases). The V and J ends lost 3 bases and 1 base respectively, with 6 bases between them. The CDR3 extends over 14 amino acids. CDR1 and CDR2 from the germline V gene are MDHEN and SYDVKM. DNA of the CDR3: TGTGCCAGCAGTTTGCAGGGGAACACCGGGGAGCTGTTTTTT. Translating it yields CASSLQGNTGELFF.

A word on this clone: Other nucleotide sequences in the sample specify the same CDR3. The gene calls are TRBV5-1 and TRBJ2-7; D call uncertain. CDR1 is SGHRS and CDR2 is YFSETQ in the germline V gene. Trimming shortened V by 0 bases and J by 3 bases, and 7 bases separated the two germline ends. The CDR3 is made up of 13 amino acids. CDR3 nucleotides: TGCGCCAGCAGCTTGGGGTCAGGCTACGAGCAGTACTTC. Translated, it gives CASSLGSGYEQYF.